The present entry profiles one T cell receptor beta chain with its context. Its specificity is not known. The data were taken from a study of cytomegalovirus exposure and HLA in healthy donors. Study-wide findings and caveats: An analysis that came later showed most CMV-associated TCR beta chains appearing HLA-restricted. In a later analysis, compared with equally common non-associated chains, HLA-associated beta chains were more expanded. Confirmation was obtained in vitro that a few CMV-associated chains are specific for CMV antigens.

A multiplex PCR was run with 60 Vbeta primers and 13 Jbeta primers. Sequencing was performed with immunoSEQ multiplex PCR; in TCRdb, only in-frame clones are kept and a portion is missing. This repertoire shows around 130,000 clones, about 8.5% found once; its top ten account for 5% to 6%. Healthy bone marrow donors made up the donor group. The trim removed 6 bases at V and 5 bases at J, leaving 4 bases unmatched. Germline CDR1 reads MNHNS; CDR2 reads SASEGT. The CDR3 runs 13 residues. Source material: PBMCs. The source is a man aged 40-55 years in good health and CMV-seronegative. The rearrangement joins TRBV6-1 to TRBJ2-3, with 8 nucleotides matching TRBD2. CDR3 in DNA: TGTGCCAGCAGGCGGGGGGCTGGAGATACGCAGTATTTT. This translates into CASRRGAGDTQYF.